The clone carrying this T cell receptor (beta chain) was detected many times. Trimming pared 1 base from V and 7 bases from J, leaving 20 bases between. The germline CDR1 and CDR2 sequences are SGHAT and FQNNGV. The CDR3 loop spans 17 amino acids. One entry per CDR3 protein results from TCRdb running MiXCR on the 5' RACE reads. The data hold about 60,000 distinct CDR3 sequences, with approximately 6.9% observed a single time. These data originate in a study of T cells after yellow fever vaccination. Specimen: CD8+ T cells sorted from PBMCs, collected on the day of the first yellow fever vaccination. This sequence originates from a man younger than 30 who received the YFV17D yellow fever vaccine. The chain employs TRBV11-2 and TRBJ2-1; possible D gene TRBD2, 5 bases. The CDR3 spells CASSLGLLAQPLNEQFF. CDR3 sequence (DNA): TGTGCCAGCAGCTTAGGTCTGCTAGCCCAACCCCTAAATGAGCAGTTCTTC.